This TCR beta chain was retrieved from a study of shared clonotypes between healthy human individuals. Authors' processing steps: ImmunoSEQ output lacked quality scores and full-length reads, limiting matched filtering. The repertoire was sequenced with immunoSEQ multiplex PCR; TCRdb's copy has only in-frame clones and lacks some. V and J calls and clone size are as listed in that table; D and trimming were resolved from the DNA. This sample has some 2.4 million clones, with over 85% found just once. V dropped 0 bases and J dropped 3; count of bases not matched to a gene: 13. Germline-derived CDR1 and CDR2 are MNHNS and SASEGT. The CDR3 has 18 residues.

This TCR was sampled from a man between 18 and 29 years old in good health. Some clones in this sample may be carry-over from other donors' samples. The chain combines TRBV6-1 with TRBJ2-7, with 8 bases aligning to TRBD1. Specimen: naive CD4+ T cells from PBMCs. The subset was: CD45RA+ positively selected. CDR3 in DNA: TGTGCCAGCAGTGAAGCGCAACAACGGTACAGGGGGTTCTACGAGCAGTACTTC. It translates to CASSEAQQRYRGFYEQYF.